This paragraph covers one T cell receptor beta chain sequence. Antigen unknown. The entry originates in a study of cytomegalovirus exposure and HLA in healthy donors. Study conclusions and caveats: Relative to equally common others, HLA-associated TCR beta chains showed greater clonal expansion in a later analysis. Listed as cytomegalovirus-associated were 150 or so TCR beta chains. Most of the TCR beta V segments (in an earlier analysis) were productive either about 87% or about 30% of the time.

The PCR ran on 60 Vbeta and 13 Jbeta primers. Repertoires were generated with immunoSEQ multiplex PCR, while TCRdb's copy carries only in-frame clones and drops some. This table lists 150,000 to 200,000 clones. Germline CDR1 is SNHLY and CDR2 is FYNNEI. V dropped 7 bases and J dropped 3; count of bases not matched to a gene: 14. The CDR3 sequence is 17 residues long. This chain uses TRBV2 with TRBJ2-2; 7 positions match TRBD1. The source of this sequence is a man under 40 in good health and CMV-seronegative. Specimen: PBMCs. The DNA of the CDR3 is TGTGCCAGCAAAGCGAACTTGAGGGGGCGCGACACCGGGGAGCTGTTTTTT. It is translated as CASKANLRGRDTGELFF.